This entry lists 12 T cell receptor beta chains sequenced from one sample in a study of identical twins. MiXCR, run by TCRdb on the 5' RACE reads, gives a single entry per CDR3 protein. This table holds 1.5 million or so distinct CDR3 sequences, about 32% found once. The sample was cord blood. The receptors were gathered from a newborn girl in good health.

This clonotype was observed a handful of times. The CDR3 region is CSAPSTGLGYTF. The CDR3 DNA sequence: TGCAGTGCCCCCTCGACAGGGCTGGGCTACACCTTC. The rearrangement uses TRBV20-1 and TRBJ1-2; 7 positions match TRBD1. Germline assignment: CDR1 DFQATT and CDR2 SNEGSKA (reference sequence). The CDR3 sequence is 12 residues long. The V segment lost 6 bases and the J segment 8 bases; nucleotides outside the gene matches: 9.

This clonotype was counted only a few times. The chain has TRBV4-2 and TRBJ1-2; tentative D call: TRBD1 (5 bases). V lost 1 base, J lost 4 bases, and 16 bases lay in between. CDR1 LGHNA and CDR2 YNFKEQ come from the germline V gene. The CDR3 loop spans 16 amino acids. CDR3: CASSQGDPTGGYGYTF. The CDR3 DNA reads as TGTGCCAGCAGCCAAGGGGACCCCACGGGAGGCTATGGCTACACCTTC.

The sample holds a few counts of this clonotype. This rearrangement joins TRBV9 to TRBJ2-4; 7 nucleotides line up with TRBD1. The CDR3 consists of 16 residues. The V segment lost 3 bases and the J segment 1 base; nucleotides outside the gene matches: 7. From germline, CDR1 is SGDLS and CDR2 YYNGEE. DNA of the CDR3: TGTGCCAGCAGCGACAGGGGCGAAGTGGCCAAAAACATTCAGTACTTC. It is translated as CASSDRGEVAKNIQYF.

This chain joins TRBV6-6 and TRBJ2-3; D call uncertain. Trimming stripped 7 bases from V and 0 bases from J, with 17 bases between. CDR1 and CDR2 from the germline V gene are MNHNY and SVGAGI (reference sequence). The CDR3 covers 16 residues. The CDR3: CASTRRITSSTDTQYF. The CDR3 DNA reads TGTGCCAGCACCCGGCGTATAACGTCTAGCACAGATACGCAGTATTTT.

CDR3 nucleotide sequence: TGCGCCAGCAATCGGGGAAACGCCGATGACGGGGAGCTGTTTTTT. Translation gives CASNRGNADDGELFF. The rearrangement joins TRBV5-1 to TRBJ2-2; tentative D call: TRBD2 (5 bases). Trimming removed 6 bases from V and 7 bases from J, with 19 bases in between. The CDR3 is 15 residues long. CDR1 and CDR2 from the germline V gene are SGHRS and YFSETQ.

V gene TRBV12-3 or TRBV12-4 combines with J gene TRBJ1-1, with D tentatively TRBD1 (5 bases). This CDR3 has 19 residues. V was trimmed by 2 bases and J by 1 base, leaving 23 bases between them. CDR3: CASSLRDGLIRGTNTEAFF. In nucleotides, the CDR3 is TGTGCCAGCAGTTTAAGGGACGGGCTCATAAGAGGGACGAACACTGAAGCTTTCTTT.

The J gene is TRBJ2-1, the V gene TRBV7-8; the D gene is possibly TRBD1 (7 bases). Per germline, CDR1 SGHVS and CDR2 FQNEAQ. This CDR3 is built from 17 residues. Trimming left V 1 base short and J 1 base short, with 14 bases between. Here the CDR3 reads CASSLGTGRGSYNEQFF. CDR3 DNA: TGTGCCAGCAGCTTAGGGACAGGCCGGGGGTCCTACAATGAGCAGTTCTTC.

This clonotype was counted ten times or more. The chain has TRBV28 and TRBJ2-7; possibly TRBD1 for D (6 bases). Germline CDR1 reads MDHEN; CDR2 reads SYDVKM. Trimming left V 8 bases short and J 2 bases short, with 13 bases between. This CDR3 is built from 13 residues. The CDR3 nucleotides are TGTGCCAGCGGGACATCATCCCCCTACGAGCAGTACTTC. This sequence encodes CASGTSSPYEQYF.

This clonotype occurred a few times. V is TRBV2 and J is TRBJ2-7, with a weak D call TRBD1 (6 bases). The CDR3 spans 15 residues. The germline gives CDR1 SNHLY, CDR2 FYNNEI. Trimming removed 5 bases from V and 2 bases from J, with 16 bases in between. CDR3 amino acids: CASSLLGGRTYEQYF. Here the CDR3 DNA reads TGTGCCAGCAGTCTCCTAGGGGGACGAACCTACGAGCAGTACTTC.

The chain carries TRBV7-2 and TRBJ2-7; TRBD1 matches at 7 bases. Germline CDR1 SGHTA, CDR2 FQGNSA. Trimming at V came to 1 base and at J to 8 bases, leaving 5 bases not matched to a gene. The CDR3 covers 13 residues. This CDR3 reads CASSLGGTAQQYF. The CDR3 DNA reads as TGTGCCAGCAGCTTAGGTGGGACAGCTCAGCAGTACTTC.

The CDR3 here is CASSLVVAIIQETQYF. The CDR3 DNA reads as TGTGCCAGCAGCTTAGTGGTAGCGATCATTCAAGAGACCCAGTACTTC. The V call is TRBV7-2, the J call TRBJ2-5, with TRBD2 as a possible D gene (5 bases). The germline V and J ends were trimmed by 1 base and 2 bases, with 14 bases remaining between them. CDR3 size: 16 residues. Germline V lookup: CDR1 SGHTA, CDR2 FQGNSA.

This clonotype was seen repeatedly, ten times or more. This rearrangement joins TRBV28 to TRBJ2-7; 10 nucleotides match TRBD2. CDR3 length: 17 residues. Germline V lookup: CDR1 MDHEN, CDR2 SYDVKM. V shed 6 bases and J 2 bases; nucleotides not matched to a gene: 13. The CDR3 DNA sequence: TGTGCCAGCAGAGCCACTAGCGGGAACGCAAACACCTACGAGCAGTACTTC. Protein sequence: CASRATSGNANTYEQYF.